This TCR beta chain comes out of a study of blood T cell repertoires in COVID-19. Study information: Samples came from the United States, Italy and Spain, spanning acute and convalescent COVID-19. T cells, B-cell-depleted T cells, or PBMCs supplied cDNA or gDNA.

This clone was counted between two and nine times. Those enrolled, adults aged roughly 18 to 89 years, came from under 25 US areas. Participant-given clinical history determined each cohort assignment. Data came from immunoSEQ multiplex PCR; TCRdb stores just in-frame clones and leaves some out. The sample holds a few hundred thousand clones, around 80% seen once. Germline V lookup: CDR1 MNHEY, CDR2 SMNVEV (reference sequence). This CDR3 contains 14 residues. The V end lost 3 bases, the J end lost 1 base, and 9 bases lay between the germline ends. This receptor was identified in a man aged 25 to 40 with acute COVID-19. The chain carries TRBV27 and TRBJ1-1; D is uncertain. Sequencing used PBMCs or T cells enriched from blood (not recorded which). CDR3 nucleotide sequence: TGTGCCAGCAGTTTCCATGGCAGGAACACTGAAGCTTTCTTT. The encoded protein is CASSFHGRNTEAFF.